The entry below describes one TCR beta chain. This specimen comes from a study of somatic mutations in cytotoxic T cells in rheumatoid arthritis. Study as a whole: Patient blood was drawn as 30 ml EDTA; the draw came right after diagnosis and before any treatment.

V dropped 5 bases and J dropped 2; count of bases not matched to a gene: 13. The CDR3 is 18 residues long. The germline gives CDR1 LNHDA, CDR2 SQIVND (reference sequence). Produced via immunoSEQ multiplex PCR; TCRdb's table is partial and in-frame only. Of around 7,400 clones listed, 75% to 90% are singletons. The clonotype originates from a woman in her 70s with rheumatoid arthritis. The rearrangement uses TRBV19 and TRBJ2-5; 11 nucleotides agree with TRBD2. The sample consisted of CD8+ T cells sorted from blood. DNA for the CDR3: TGTGCCAGTAGTTCCGGACTAGCGGGTCTACCCGGTCAAGAGACCCAGTACTTC. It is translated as CASSSGLAGLPGQETQYF.